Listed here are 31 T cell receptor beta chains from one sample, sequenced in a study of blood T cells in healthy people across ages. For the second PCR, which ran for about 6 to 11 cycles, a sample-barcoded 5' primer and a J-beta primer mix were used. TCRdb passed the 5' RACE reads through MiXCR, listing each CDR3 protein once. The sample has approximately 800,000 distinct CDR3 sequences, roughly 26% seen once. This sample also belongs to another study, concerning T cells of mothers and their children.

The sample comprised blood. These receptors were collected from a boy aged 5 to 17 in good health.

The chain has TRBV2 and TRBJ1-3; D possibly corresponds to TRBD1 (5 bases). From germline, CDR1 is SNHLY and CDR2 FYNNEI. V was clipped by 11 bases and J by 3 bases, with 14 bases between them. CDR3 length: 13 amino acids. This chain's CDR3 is CAGGRGNGNTIYF. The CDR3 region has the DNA TGTGCCGGGGGGAGGGGAAATGGAAACACCATATATTTT.

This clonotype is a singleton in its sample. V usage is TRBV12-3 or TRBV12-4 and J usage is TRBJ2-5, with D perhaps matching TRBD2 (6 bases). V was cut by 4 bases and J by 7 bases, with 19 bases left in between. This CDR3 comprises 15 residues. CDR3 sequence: CASSSTSSLEWTQYF. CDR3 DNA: TGTGCCAGCAGTTCAACTAGCTCGTTGGAGTGGACCCAGTACTTC.

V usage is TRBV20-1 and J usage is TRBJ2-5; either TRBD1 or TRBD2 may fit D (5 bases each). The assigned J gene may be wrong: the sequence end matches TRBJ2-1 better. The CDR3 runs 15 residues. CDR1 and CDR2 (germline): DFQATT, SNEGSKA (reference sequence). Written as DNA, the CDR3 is TGCAGTGCTAGGACCCCCGGGACCCAGGTCCCTGAGCAGTTCTTC. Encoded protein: CSARTPGTQVPEQFF.

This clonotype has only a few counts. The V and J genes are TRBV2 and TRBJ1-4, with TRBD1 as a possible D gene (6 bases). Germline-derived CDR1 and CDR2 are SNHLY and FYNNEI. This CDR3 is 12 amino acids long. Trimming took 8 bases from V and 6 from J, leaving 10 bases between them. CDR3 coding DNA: TGTGCCAGCGAAAGGGGGGATGAAAAACTGTTTTTT. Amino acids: CASERGDEKLFF. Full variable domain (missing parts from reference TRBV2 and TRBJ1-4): EPEVTQTPSHQVTQMGQEVILRCVPISNHLYFYWYRQILGQKVEFLVSFYNNEISEKSEIFDDQFSVERPDGSNFTLKIRSTKLEDSAMYFCASERGDEKLFFGSGTQLSVL.

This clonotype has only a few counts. The CDR3 region is CASSGRYYGYTF. Written as DNA, the CDR3 is TGTGCCAGCAGTGGCCGGTACTATGGCTACACCTTC. The genes are TRBV12-3 or TRBV12-4 and TRBJ1-2; D is ambiguous. The CDR3 is 12 residues long. V was clipped by 5 bases and J by 3 bases, with 7 bases between them.

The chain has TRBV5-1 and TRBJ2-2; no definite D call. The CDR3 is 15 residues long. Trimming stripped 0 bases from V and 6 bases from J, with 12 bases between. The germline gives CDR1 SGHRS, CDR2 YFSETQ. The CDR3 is CASSLVEATSGELFF. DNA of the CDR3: TGCGCCAGCAGCTTGGTCGAGGCAACATCCGGGGAGCTGTTTTTT.

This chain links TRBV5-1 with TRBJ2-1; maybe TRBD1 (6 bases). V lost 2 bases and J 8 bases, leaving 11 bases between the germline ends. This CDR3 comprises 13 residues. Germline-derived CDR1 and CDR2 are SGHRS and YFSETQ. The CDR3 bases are TGCGCCAGCAGCTTACAGGGCAGAGATGAGCAGTTCTTC. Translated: CASSLQGRDEQFF.

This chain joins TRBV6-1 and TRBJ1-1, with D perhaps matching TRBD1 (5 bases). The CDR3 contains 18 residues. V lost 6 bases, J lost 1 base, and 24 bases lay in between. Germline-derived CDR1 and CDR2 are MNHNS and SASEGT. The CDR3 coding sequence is TGTGCCAGCAGCGTAATCGTGGGGGTTGACGGGGGGAACACTGAAGCTTTCTTT. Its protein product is CASSVIVGVDGGNTEAFF.

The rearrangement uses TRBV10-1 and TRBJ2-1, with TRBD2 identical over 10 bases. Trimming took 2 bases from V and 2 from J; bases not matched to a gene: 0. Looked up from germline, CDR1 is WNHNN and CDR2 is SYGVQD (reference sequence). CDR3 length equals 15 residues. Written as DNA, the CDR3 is TGCGCCAGCAGTGAGACTAGCGGGGCCTACAATGAGCAGTTCTTC. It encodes CASSETSGAYNEQFF.

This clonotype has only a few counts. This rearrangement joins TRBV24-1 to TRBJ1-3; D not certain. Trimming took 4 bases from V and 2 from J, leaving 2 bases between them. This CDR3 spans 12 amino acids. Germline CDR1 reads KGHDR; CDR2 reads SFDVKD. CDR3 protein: CATSETGNTIYF. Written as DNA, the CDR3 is TGTGCCACCAGTGAGACTGGAAACACCATATATTTT.

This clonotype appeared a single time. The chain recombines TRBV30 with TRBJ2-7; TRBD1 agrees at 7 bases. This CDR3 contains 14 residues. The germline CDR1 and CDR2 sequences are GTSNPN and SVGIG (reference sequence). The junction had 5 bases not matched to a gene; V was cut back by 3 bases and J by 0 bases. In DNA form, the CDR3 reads TGTGCCTGGAGCCACAGGGGACGCTCCTACGAGCAGTACTTC. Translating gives CAWSHRGRSYEQYF.

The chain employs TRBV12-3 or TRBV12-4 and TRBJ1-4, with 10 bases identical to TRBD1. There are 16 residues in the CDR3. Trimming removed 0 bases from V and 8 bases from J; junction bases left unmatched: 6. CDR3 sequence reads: CASSLARDRGDEKLFF. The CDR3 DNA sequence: TGTGCCAGCAGTTTAGCGCGGGACAGGGGTGACGAAAAACTGTTTTTT.

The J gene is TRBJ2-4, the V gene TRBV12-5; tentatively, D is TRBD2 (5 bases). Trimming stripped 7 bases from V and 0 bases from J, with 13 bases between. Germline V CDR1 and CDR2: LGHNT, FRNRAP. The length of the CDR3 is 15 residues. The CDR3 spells CASAPDSLAKNIQYF. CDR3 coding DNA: TGTGCTAGTGCCCCGGACTCTTTAGCCAAAAACATTCAGTACTTC. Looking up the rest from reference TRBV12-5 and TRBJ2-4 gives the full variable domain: DARVTQTPRHKVTEMGQEVTMRCQPILGHNTVFWYRQTMMQGLELLAYFRNRAPLDDSGMPKDRFSAEMPDATLATLKIQPSEPRDSAVYFCASAPDSLAKNIQYFGAGTRLSVL.

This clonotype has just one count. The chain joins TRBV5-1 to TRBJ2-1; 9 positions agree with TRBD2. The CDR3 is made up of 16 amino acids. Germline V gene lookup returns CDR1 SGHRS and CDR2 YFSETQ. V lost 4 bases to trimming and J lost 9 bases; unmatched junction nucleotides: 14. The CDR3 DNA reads TGCGCCAGCAGCCCACCCACAGCGGGAGGAACGGTTGAGCAGTTCTTC. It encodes CASSPPTAGGTVEQFF.

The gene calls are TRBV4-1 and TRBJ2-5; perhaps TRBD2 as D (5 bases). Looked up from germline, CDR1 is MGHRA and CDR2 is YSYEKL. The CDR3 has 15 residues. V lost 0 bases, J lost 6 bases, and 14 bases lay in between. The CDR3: CASSQDERSRQTQYF. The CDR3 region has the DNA TGCGCCAGCAGCCAAGACGAGCGGAGTAGGCAGACCCAGTACTTC.

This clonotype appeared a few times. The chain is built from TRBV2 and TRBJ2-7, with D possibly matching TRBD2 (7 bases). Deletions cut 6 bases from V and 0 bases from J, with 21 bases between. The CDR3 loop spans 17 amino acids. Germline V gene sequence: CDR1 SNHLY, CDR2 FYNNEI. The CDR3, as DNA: TGTGCCAGCAGATTGGAAGCGGGGCGGGGGCCCTCCTACGAGCAGTACTTC. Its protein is CASRLEAGRGPSYEQYF.

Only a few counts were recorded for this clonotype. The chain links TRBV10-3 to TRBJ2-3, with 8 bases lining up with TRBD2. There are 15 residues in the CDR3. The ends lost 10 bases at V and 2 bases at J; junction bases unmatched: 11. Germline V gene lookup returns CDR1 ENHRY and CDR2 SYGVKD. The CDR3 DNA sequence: TGTGCCACCACCTATAGCGGGGAGTACACAGATACGCAGTATTTT. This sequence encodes CATTYSGEYTDTQYF.

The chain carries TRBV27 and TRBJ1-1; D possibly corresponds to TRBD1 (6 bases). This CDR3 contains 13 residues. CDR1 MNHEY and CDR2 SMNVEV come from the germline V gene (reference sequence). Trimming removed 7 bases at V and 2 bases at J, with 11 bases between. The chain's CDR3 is CASMGGGNTEAFF. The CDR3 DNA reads TGTGCCAGCATGGGAGGGGGAAACACTGAAGCTTTCTTT.

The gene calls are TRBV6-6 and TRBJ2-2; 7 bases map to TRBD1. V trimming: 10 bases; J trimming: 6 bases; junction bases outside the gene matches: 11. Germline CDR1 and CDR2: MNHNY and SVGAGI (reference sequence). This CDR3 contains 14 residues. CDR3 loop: CANSRTGSAGELFF. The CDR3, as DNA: TGTGCCAATTCCCGGACAGGTTCCGCCGGGGAGCTGTTTTTT.

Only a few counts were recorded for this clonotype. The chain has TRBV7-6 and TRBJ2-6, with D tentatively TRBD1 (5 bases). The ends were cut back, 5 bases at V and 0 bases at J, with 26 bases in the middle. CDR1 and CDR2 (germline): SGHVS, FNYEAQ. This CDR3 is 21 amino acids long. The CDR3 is CASSADGFRAGRRSGANVLTF. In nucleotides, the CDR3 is TGTGCCAGCAGCGCCGACGGTTTTAGGGCAGGGCGACGCTCTGGGGCCAACGTCCTGACTTTC.

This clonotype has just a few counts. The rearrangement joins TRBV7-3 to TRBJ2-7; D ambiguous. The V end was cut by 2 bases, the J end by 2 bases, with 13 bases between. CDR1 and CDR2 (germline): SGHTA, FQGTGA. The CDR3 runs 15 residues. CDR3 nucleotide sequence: TGTGCCAGCAGCTTAGCGCCCAGCGCCGCCTACGAGCAGTACTTC. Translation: CASSLAPSAAYEQYF.

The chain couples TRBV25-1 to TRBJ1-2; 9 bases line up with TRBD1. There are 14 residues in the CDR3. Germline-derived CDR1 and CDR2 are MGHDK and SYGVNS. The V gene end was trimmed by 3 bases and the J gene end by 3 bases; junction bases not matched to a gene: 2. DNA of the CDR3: TGTGCCAGCAGTGAGCGGGACAGGGACTATGGCTACACCTTC. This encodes CASSERDRDYGYTF.

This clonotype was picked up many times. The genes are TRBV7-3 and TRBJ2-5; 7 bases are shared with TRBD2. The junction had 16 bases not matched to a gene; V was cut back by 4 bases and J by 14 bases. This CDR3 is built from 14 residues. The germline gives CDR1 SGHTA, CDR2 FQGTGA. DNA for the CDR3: TGTGCCAGCAGCTCCCCCGAACTAGCGCTGGGGTTCTACTTC. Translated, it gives CASSSPELALGFYF.

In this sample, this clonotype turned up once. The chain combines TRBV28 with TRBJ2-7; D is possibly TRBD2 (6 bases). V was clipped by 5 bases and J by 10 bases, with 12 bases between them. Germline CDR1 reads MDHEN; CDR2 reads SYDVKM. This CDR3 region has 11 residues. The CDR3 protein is CASSNRDFQYF. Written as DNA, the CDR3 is TGTGCCAGCAGTAACCGGGACTTTCAGTACTTC.

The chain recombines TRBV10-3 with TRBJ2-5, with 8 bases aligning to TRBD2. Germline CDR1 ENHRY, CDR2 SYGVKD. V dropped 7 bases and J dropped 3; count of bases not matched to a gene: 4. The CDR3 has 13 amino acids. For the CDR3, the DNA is TGTGCCATCAAGGACGGGGGGGAAGAGACCCAGTACTTC. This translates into CAIKDGGEETQYF.

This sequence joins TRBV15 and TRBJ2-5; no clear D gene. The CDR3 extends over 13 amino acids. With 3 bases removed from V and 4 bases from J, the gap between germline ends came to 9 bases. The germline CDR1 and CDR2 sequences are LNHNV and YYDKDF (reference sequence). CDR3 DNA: TGTGCCACCAGCAGGGGCACTCCAGAGACCCAGTACTTC. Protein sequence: CATSRGTPETQYF.

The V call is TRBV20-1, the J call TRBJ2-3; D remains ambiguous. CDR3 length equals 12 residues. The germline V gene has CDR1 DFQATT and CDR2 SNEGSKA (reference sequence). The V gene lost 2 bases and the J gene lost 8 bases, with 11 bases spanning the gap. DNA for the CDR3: TGCAGTGCTAGAATTGCCGGTGCTACGCAGTATTTT. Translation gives CSARIAGATQYF.

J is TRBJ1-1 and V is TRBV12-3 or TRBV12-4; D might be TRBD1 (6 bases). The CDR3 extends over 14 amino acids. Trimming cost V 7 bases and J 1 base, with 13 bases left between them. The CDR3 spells CASTLGGANTEAFF. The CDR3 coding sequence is TGTGCCAGCACCCTGGGGGGGGCGAACACTGAAGCTTTCTTT.

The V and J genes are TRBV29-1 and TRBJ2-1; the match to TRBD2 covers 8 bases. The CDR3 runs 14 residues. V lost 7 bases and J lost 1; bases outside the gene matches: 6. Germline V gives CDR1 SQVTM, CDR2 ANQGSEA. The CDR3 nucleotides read TGCAGCGGGACGGGACTAGGTTCCTACAATGAGCAGTTCTTC. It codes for CSGTGLGSYNEQFF.

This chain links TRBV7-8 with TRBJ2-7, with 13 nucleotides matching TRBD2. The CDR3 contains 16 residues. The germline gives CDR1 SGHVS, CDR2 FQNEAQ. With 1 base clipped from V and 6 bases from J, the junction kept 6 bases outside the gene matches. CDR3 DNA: TGTGCCAGCAGCTTAGGACTAGCGGGAGGCCAGAGCGAGCAGTACTTC. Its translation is CASSLGLAGGQSEQYF. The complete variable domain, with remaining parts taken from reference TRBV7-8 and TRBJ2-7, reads GAGVSQSPRYKVAKRGQDVALRCDPISGHVSLFWYQQALGQGPEFLTYFQNEAQLDKSGLPSDRFFAERPEGSVSTLKIQRTQQEDSAVYLCASSLGLAGGQSEQYFGPGTRLTVT.

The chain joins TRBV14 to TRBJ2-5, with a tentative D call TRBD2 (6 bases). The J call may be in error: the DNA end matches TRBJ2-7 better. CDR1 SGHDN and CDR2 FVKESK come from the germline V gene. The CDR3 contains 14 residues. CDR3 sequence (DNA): TGTGCCAGCAGCCAAGTGGAGCGGGCCTACGAGCAGTACTTC. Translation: CASSQVERAYEQYF.